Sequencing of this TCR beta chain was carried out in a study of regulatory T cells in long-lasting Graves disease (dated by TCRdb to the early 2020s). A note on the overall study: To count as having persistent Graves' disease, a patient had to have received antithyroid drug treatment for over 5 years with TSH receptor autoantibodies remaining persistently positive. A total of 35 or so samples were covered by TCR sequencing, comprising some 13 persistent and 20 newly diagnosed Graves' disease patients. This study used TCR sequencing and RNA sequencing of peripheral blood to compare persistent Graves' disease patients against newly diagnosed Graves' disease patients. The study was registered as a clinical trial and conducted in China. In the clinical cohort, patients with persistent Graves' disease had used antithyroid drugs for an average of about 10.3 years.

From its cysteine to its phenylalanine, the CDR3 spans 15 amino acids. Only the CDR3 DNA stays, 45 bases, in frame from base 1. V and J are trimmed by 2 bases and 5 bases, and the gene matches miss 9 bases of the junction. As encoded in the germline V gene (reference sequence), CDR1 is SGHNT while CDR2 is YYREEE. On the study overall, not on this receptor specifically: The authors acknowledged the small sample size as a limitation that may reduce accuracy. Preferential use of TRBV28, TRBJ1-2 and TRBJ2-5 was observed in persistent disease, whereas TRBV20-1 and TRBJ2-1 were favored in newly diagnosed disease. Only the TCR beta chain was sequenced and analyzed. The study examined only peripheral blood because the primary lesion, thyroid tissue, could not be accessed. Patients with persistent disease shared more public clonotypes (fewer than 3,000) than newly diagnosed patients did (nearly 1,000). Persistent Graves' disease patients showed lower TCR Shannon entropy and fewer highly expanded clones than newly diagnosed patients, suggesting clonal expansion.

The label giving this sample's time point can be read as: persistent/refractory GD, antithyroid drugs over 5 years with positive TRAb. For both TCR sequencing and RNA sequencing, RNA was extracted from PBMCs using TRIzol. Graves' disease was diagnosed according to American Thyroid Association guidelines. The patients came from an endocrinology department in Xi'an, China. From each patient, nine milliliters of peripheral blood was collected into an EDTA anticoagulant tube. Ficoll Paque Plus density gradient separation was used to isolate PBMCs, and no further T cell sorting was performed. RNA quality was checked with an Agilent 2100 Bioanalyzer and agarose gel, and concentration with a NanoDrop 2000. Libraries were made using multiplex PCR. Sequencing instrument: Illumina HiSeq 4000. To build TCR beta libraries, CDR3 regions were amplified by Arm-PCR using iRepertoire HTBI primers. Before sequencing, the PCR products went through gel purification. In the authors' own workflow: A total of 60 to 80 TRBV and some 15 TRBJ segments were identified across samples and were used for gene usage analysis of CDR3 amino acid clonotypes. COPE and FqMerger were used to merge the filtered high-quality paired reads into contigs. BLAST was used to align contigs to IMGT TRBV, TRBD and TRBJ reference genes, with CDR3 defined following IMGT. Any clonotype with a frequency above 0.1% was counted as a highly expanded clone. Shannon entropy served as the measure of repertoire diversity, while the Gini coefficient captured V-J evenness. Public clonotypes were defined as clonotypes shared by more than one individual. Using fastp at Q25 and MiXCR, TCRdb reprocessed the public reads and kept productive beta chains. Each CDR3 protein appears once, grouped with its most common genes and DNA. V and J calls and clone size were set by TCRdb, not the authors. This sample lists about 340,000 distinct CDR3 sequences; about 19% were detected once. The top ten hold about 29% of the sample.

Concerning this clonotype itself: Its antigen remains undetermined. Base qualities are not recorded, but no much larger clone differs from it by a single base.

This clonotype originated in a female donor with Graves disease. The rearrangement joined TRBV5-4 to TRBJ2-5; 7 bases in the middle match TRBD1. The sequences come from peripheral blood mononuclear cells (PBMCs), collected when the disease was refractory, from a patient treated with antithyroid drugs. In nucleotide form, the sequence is TGTGCCAGCAGCTTTTCAGGGGGTGGATTGGAGACCCAGTACTTC. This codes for CASSFSGGGLETQYF.